These 8 T cell receptor beta chains were all obtained from the same sample, sequenced in a study of early T cells in non-severe SARS-CoV-2 infection. TCRdb reprocessed the 5' RACE reads with MiXCR, giving one entry per CDR3 protein. The sample shows under 140,000 distinct CDR3 sequences, around an eighth of them seen only once. Sequencing used whole blood, obtained at baseline. These TCRs come from an adult who was a healthcare worker with PCR-confirmed SARS-CoV-2 infection or an uninfected control (not recorded which).

This clonotype was observed at least ten times. The chain links TRBV29-1 to TRBJ1-1, with a tentative D call TRBD1 (5 bases). Trimming left V 8 bases short and J 5 bases short, with 12 bases between. The CDR3 is 11 residues long. Per the germline V gene, CDR1 is SQVTM and CDR2 is ANQGSEA. CDR3 region: CSLWGGTEAFF. The CDR3 DNA sequence: TGCAGCCTATGGGGGGGAACTGAAGCTTTCTTT.

This clonotype has at least ten counts. CDR3 region: CASSLGLPDNEQFF. For the CDR3, the DNA is TGCGCCAGCAGCTTGGGACTCCCCGACAATGAGCAGTTCTTC. The chain is built from TRBV5-1 and TRBJ2-1; D call uncertain. The CDR3 is 14 residues long. Germline V CDR1 and CDR2: SGHRS, YFSETQ. The V gene lost 0 bases and the J gene lost 5 bases, with 9 bases spanning the gap.

This chain connects TRBV3-1 to TRBJ1-1; D uncertain. This CDR3 spans 14 amino acids. The germline V gene encodes CDR1 LGHDT and CDR2 YNNKEL (reference sequence). Trimming pared 6 bases from V and 0 bases from J, leaving 11 bases between. CDR3 amino acids: CASSYGMMNTEAFF. Written as DNA, the CDR3 is TGTGCCAGCAGTTATGGGATGATGAACACTGAAGCTTTCTTT.

There are a few counts of this clonotype. This chain connects TRBV30 to TRBJ1-1; TRBD1 is a possible D gene (5 bases). This CDR3 has 12 residues. From germline, CDR1 is GTSNPN and CDR2 SVGIG (reference sequence). V was shortened by 2 bases and J by 4 bases, with 8 bases between the two germline ends. This chain's CDR3 is CAWSLGGTEAFF. The CDR3 nucleotides are TGTGCCTGGAGTTTGGGGGGCACTGAAGCTTTCTTT.

CDR3 protein: CSALFSGTRQETQYF. Written as DNA, the CDR3 is TGCAGCGCCCTGTTTAGCGGGACGAGACAAGAGACCCAGTACTTC. This chain links TRBV29-1 with TRBJ2-5; 8 nucleotides agree with TRBD2. The CDR3 loop spans 15 amino acids. V was clipped by 7 bases and J by 2 bases; unmatched bases: 12. CDR1 and CDR2 (germline): SQVTM, ANQGSEA.

Only a few counts were recorded for this clonotype. The chain employs TRBV7-8 and TRBJ1-1; TRBD1 might be the D (5 bases). Germline assignment: CDR1 SGHVS and CDR2 FQNEAQ. The CDR3 covers 17 residues. The germline V and J ends were trimmed by 5 bases and 0 bases, with 19 bases remaining between them. CDR3 DNA sequence: TGTGCCAGCAGCCCGACAGTTACCTATTCCATGAACACTGAAGCTTTCTTT. It yields the protein CASSPTVTYSMNTEAFF.

This clonotype was counted between two and nine times. The chain joins TRBV24-1 to TRBJ2-3; maybe TRBD2 (6 bases). Germline CDR1 and CDR2: KGHDR and SFDVKD. V lost 4 bases and J lost 0, with 10 bases in between. The CDR3 length is 15 residues. The chain's CDR3 is CATSDPTSSTDTQYF. The CDR3 nucleotides are TGTGCCACCAGTGACCCGACTAGTAGCACAGATACGCAGTATTTT.

The J gene is TRBJ2-7, the V gene TRBV3-1; 7 bases agree with TRBD2. V gave up 0 bases and J gave up 0 bases; unmatched junction bases: 8. Per germline, CDR1 LGHDT and CDR2 YNNKEL (reference sequence). The CDR3 totals 17 residues. The CDR3 region is CASSQDSRRGGSYEQYF. The CDR3 DNA is TGTGCCAGCAGCCAAGATTCGAGACGCGGGGGCTCCTACGAGCAGTACTTC.